This TCR beta chain was recovered during a study of T-cell memory formation after mild COVID-19. Turning to this clonotype: The antigen is undetermined.

Study-level findings and limits: Of the contracting clones, CD4+ ones lay mainly in CM and EM, and CD8+ ones in EMRA.

The CDR3 extends over 15 amino acids. V trimming: 3 bases; J trimming: 3 bases; junction bases outside the gene matches: 8. Germline CDR1 SGHRS, CDR2 YFSETQ. TCRdb re-analysed the 5' RACE reads in MiXCR, keeping a single row per CDR3 protein. The table records approximately 400,000 distinct CDR3 sequences, about 24% of them present only once. This TCR came from an adult woman who had mild COVID-19 (a few samples of this study predate the infection). Cell type and time point are not known. The chain joins TRBV5-1 to TRBJ1-1; the match to TRBD1 covers 7 bases. The sample taken for sequencing was PBMCs or a T cell subset sorted from them (not recorded which). The CDR3 spells CASSSLQGMDTEAFF. The CDR3 DNA is TGCGCCAGCAGCTCACTACAGGGGATGGACACTGAAGCTTTCTTT. Together with reference TRBV5-1 and TRBJ1-1, the CDR3 gives the full variable domain: KAGVTQTPRYLIKTRGQQVTLSCSPISGHRSVSWYQQTPGQGLQFLFEYFSETQRNKGNFPGRFSGRQFSNSRSEMNVSTLELGDSALYLCASSSLQGMDTEAFFGQGTRLTVV.